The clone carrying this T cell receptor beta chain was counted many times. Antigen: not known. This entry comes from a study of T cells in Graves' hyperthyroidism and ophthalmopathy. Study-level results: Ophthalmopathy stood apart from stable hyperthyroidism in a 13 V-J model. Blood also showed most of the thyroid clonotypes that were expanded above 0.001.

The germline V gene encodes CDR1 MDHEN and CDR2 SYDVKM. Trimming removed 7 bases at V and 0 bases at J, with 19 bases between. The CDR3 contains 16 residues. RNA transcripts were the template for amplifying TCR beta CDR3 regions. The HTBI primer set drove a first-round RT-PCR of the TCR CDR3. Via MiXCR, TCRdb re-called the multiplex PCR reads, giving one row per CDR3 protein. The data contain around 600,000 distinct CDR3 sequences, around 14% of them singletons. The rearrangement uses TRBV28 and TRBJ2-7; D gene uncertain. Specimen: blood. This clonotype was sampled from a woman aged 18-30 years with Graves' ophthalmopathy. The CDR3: CASTPPVGRSSYEQYF. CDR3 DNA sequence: TGTGCCAGCACCCCCCCCGTCGGAAGGAGCTCCTACGAGCAGTACTTC.